This is a list of T cell receptor beta chains from one sample in a study of T cell responses to AZD1222 COVID-19 vaccine. Sequencing used immunoSEQ multiplex PCR; TCRdb keeps in-frame clones, though not all of them. Of approximately 140,000 clones in the sample, approximately 91% are singletons; the top ten hold approximately 3.8%. Specimen: peripheral blood, collected 28 days after the second AZD1222 dose. These receptors all come from an adult who received the AZD1222 COVID-19 vaccine. Both conserved end residues are part of each CDR3. The D gene is left open where the match is weak. Only some rows state a clone size, as once, few, many or a class for expanded clones.

CDR3aa,CDR3nt,j_gene,d_gene,v_gene,abundance
CASSPGQNNGYTF,TGTGCCAGCAGCCCGGGACAGAACAATGGCTACACCTTC,TRBJ1-2,TRBD1,TRBV5-6,many
CASSPWTGMRAGELFF,TGTGCCAGCAGCCCCTGGACAGGGATGAGGGCCGGGGAGCTGTTTTTT,TRBJ2-2,TRBD1,TRBV5-5,-
CASSYAPGIDPTDTQYF,TGTGCCAGCAGTTACGCCCCGGGGATAGACCCCACAGATACGCAGTATTTT,TRBJ2-3,-,TRBV6-2/TRBV6-3,-
CASRRLAHEQFF,TGTGCCAGCAGAAGACTAGCCCATGAGCAGTTCTTC,TRBJ2-1,TRBD2,TRBV12-3/TRBV12-4,once
CASGRGVVGGADTQYF,TGTGCTAGTGGCCGAGGCGTGGTCGGCGGCGCAGATACGCAGTATTTT,TRBJ2-3,-,TRBV12-5,-
CSAKGDNEQFF,TGCAGTGCTAAAGGGGACAATGAGCAGTTCTTC,TRBJ2-1,-,TRBV20-1,once
CASSPHRDEGTEAFF,TGTGCCAGCAGCCCCCACAGGGATGAGGGCACTGAAGCTTTCTTT,TRBJ1-1,-,TRBV9,-
CASSVGLAGGLYEQYF,TGTGCCAGCAGCGTAGGCCTAGCGGGAGGTCTCTACGAGCAGTACTTC,TRBJ2-7,TRBD2,TRBV9,few
CASSWDSRYEQYF,TGTGCCAGCAGCTGGGACAGTAGATACGAGCAGTACTTC,TRBJ2-7,TRBD1,TRBV14,-
CASSSTSKTNTGELFF,TGCGCCAGCAGCTCCACTTCGAAGACGAACACCGGGGAGCTGTTTTTT,TRBJ2-2,-,TRBV5-1,-
CASSVAGGPGYEQYF,TGTGCCAGCAGCGTAGCGGGAGGGCCGGGTTACGAGCAGTACTTC,TRBJ2-7,TRBD2,TRBV6-6,-
CASSLQGNSNQPQHF,TGTGCCAGTAGCCTACAGGGGAATAGCAATCAGCCCCAGCATTTT,TRBJ1-5,TRBD1,TRBV19,-
CATKGSGGENQPQHF,TGTGCCACCAAGGGGTCAGGGGGCGAAAATCAGCCCCAGCATTTT,TRBJ1-5,TRBD1,TRBV19,-
CASSLYGIYGYTF,TGTGCCAGTTCCCTTTACGGAATCTATGGCTACACCTTC,TRBJ1-2,-,TRBV19,-
CASSPSTGTGSYGYTF,TGTGCCAGCTCACCCTCGACAGGGACGGGCTCCTATGGCTACACCTTC,TRBJ1-2,TRBD1,TRBV18,-
CATSMGDLNNEQFF,TGTGCCACCAGCATGGGGGACCTCAACAATGAGCAGTTCTTC,TRBJ2-1,-,TRBV15,-
CASSLAGAGGDYGYTF,TGTGCCAGCAGCTTGGCGGGGGCAGGGGGAGACTATGGCTACACCTTC,TRBJ1-2,TRBD1,TRBV5-4,-
CASSPPQGPGGGNYGYTF,TGTGCCAGCAGCCCTCCTCAGGGCCCAGGGGGTGGAAACTATGGCTACACCTTC,TRBJ1-2,TRBD1,TRBV6-2/TRBV6-3,-
CASRYRTGGETQYF,TGTGCCAGCAGATATAGGACCGGGGGGGAGACCCAGTACTTC,TRBJ2-5,TRBD2,TRBV11-3,-
CASSLGAQGHGYTF,TGTGCCAGCAGCTTGGGGGCCCAGGGGCATGGCTACACCTTC,TRBJ1-2,-,TRBV5-6,once
CASSLDNGRGLFF,TGTGCCAGCAGCTTAGATAACGGAAGAGGGCTGTTTTTT,TRBJ2-2,-,TRBV7-2,-
CASSLNSGGPWETQYF,TGTGCCAGCAGCTTGAATAGCGGGGGTCCTTGGGAGACCCAGTACTTC,TRBJ2-5,TRBD2,TRBV5-5,once
CATSGTGGFVDGLTKSQPQHF,TGTGCCACCAGTGGGACAGGGGGTTTCGTCGATGGTCTTACGAAGTCTCAGCCCCAGCATTTT,TRBJ1-5,TRBD1,TRBV24-1,-
CASSLAEVPYEQYF,TGTGCCAGCAGCCTAGCGGAGGTTCCCTACGAGCAGTACTTC,TRBJ2-7,TRBD2,TRBV7-9,-
CASSEARGLNYGYTF,TGTGCCAGCAGTGAAGCGCGGGGGCTTAACTATGGCTACACCTTC,TRBJ1-2,-,TRBV2,-
CASSPPWNDYEQFF,TGTGCCAGCTCACCTCCATGGAATGACTATGAGCAGTTCTTC,TRBJ2-1,-,TRBV18,-
CASSVAGRGRRNEKLFF,TGTGCCAGCAGCGTAGCGGGCAGGGGGCGACGAAATGAAAAACTGTTTTTT,TRBJ1-4,TRBD1,TRBV9,-
CASSRRVQSSTSTSTDTQYF,TGTGCCAGCAGTAGGAGGGTCCAATCTTCCACCTCAACTAGCACAGATACGCAGTATTTT,TRBJ2-3,-,TRBV2,-
CASSIHLTRGTGPYEQYF,TGTGCCAGCAGTATCCACCTGACCCGGGGGACAGGGCCCTACGAGCAGTACTTC,TRBJ2-7,TRBD1,TRBV14,-
CATSRDRAGLGYTF,TGTGCCACCAGCAGAGATCGAGCAGGGTTGGGCTACACCTTC,TRBJ1-2,-,TRBV15,-
CASSAQETQYF,TGCGCCAGCAGCGCCCAAGAGACCCAGTACTTC,TRBJ2-5,-,TRBV5-1,-
CASSRGLAGQETQYF,TGCGCCAGCAGCCGAGGACTAGCGGGTCAAGAGACCCAGTACTTC,TRBJ2-5,TRBD2,TRBV4-3,-
CASRNLNGGSPLHF,TGTGCCAGCAGGAACCTCAACGGAGGATCACCCCTCCACTTT,TRBJ1-6,-,TRBV2,-
CASSYGAGAVLYEQYF,TGTGCCAGCAGTTACGGGGCAGGGGCTGTCCTATACGAGCAGTACTTC,TRBJ2-7,-,TRBV6-5,once
CASSYNPPLGTDTQYF,TGTGCCAGCAGTTACAACCCCCCCCTGGGAACAGATACGCAGTATTTT,TRBJ2-3,-,TRBV6-5,-
CSVEMGQASYGYTF,TGCAGCGTCGAAATGGGACAGGCGAGCTATGGCTACACCTTC,TRBJ1-2,TRBD1,TRBV29-1,once
CASSLTSGRQGNTIYF,TGTGCCAGCTCACTTACATCGGGGCGGCAGGGAAACACCATATATTTT,TRBJ1-3,-,TRBV18,-
CASSTGTGSYNEQFF,TGTGCCAGTAGTACCGGGACAGGCTCCTACAATGAGCAGTTCTTC,TRBJ2-1,TRBD1,TRBV19,-
CASGLGGNNEQFF,TGTGCCAGTGGACTGGGGGGAAACAATGAGCAGTTCTTC,TRBJ2-1,-,TRBV19,-
CSVAANYGYTF,TGCAGCGTTGCAGCTAACTATGGCTACACCTTC,TRBJ1-2,-,TRBV29-1,-
CASNLGTGALYSNQPQHF,TGTGCCAGCAACCTCGGGACAGGGGCCCTCTATAGCAATCAGCCCCAGCATTTT,TRBJ1-5,TRBD1,TRBV5-8,-
CASSLSIEGPQETQYF,TGTGCCAGCAGTTTATCGATAGAGGGGCCCCAAGAGACCCAGTACTTC,TRBJ2-5,-,TRBV27,-
CASSINSGVGYNEQFF,TGCGCCAGCAGCATAAATAGCGGGGTAGGATACAATGAGCAGTTCTTC,TRBJ2-1,TRBD2,TRBV5-1,-
CASSQGTVLNTEAFF,TGTGCCAGCAGCCAAGGGACAGTCTTGAACACTGAAGCTTTCTTT,TRBJ1-1,-,TRBV3-1/TRBV3-2,-
CASSSRHLLNTEAFF,TGTGCCAGCAGCTCCCGACACCTTCTGAACACTGAAGCTTTCTTT,TRBJ1-1,-,TRBV11-2,-
CASSQDGFGYGYTF,TGTGCCAGCAGCCAGGACGGGTTCGGCTATGGCTACACCTTC,TRBJ1-2,-,TRBV7-9,-
CATGRRASGTNEKLFF,TGTGCCACCGGGCGGAGGGCTTCGGGGACTAATGAAAAACTGTTTTTT,TRBJ1-4,-,TRBV27,-
CAWGRDRASYGYTF,TGTGCCTGGGGCCGGGACAGGGCTAGCTATGGCTACACCTTC,TRBJ1-2,TRBD1,TRBV30,-
CASSQDKERGRETQYF,TGTGCCAGCAGCCAAGATAAGGAGCGGGGAAGGGAGACCCAGTACTTC,TRBJ2-5,TRBD2,TRBV3-1/TRBV3-2,-
CASSRRQSTTDTQYF,TGTGCCAGCAGCCGCCGACAGTCTACCACAGATACGCAGTATTTT,TRBJ2-3,-,TRBV11-3,-
CASSFLGVISYEQYF,TGTGCCAGCAGCTTCCTCGGGGTTATCTCCTACGAGCAGTACTTC,TRBJ2-7,-,TRBV7-2,-
CASSLTGSGEKLFF,TGCGCCAGCAGCTTGACGGGGTCGGGCGAAAAACTGTTTTTT,TRBJ1-4,-,TRBV5-1,-
CASSSVPGYEQFF,TGTGCCAGCAGCTCCGTTCCCGGCTATGAGCAGTTCTTC,TRBJ2-1,-,TRBV7-2,-
CASSLDGVFNYGYTF,TGCGCCAGCAGCTTGGATGGGGTATTTAACTATGGCTACACCTTC,TRBJ1-2,-,TRBV5-1,-
CSASSWSSYEQYF,TGCAGTGCTAGTTCGTGGAGCTCCTACGAGCAGTACTTC,TRBJ2-7,-,TRBV20-1,-
CASSLAIARETQYF,TGTGCCAGCAGCTTAGCAATAGCGAGGGAGACCCAGTACTTC,TRBJ2-5,-,TRBV11-2,-
CASSYTGGTTQYF,TGTGCCAGCAGCTACACAGGGGGAACGACCCAGTACTTC,TRBJ2-5,TRBD1,TRBV7-8,-